These 30 T cell receptor beta chains share one sample of origin, sequenced in a study of cytomegalovirus exposure and HLA in healthy donors. It was with 60 Vbeta and 13 Jbeta primers that the PCR ran. Using immunoSEQ multiplex PCR, the repertoire was profiled, and TCRdb retains in-frame clones only, with some absent. The repertoire consists of 100,000 to 150,000 clones, with 70% to 80% occurring once and the leading ten covering 1.4% to 1.5%. The sequenced material came from PBMCs. The receptors shown here come from a female donor in good health and CMV-seronegative.

The J gene is TRBJ2-7, the V gene TRBV28; TRBD1 is a possible D gene (5 bases). CDR3 length equals 14 residues. Germline V gives CDR1 MDHEN, CDR2 SYDVKM. Between the trimmed V and J ends, which lost 5 bases and 4 bases, there was a span of 15 bases. CDR3 region: CASSLIDSLYEQYF. The CDR3, as DNA: TGTGCCAGCAGTCTCATCGACAGCCTTTACGAGCAGTACTTC. The entire variable domain, with the rest obtained from reference TRBV28 and TRBJ2-7, is as follows: DVKVTQSSRYLVKRTGEKVFLECVQDMDHENMFWYRQDPGLGLRLIYFSYDVKMKEKGDIPEGYSVSREKKERFSLILESASTNQTSMYLCASSLIDSLYEQYFGPGTRLTVT.

There are a few counts of this clone. The chain combines TRBV9 with TRBJ1-1; D is perhaps TRBD1 (5 bases). Germline V lookup: CDR1 SGDLS, CDR2 YYNGEE. Trimming stripped 1 base from V and 6 bases from J, with 10 bases between. CDR3 length equals 13 residues. Here the CDR3 reads CASSVRGDAEAFF. CDR3 nucleotide sequence: TGTGCCAGCAGCGTACGGGGGGATGCTGAAGCTTTCTTT.

Concerning this clone: Other DNA sequences in this specimen translate into the identical CDR3. The CDR3 DNA is TGTGCCAGCAGTTTTCAAGGCGGCTCCTACGAGCAGTACTTC. Translation: CASSFQGGSYEQYF. The V and J genes are TRBV28 and TRBJ2-7, with no clear D. Germline assignment: CDR1 MDHEN and CDR2 SYDVKM. This CDR3 comprises 14 residues. V was shortened by 3 bases and J by 0 bases, with 9 bases between the two germline ends.

This chain links TRBV19 with TRBJ2-1, with 9 bases matching TRBD2. Germline V gene lookup returns CDR1 LNHDA and CDR2 SQIVND (reference sequence). This CDR3 has 16 amino acids. The ends lost 3 bases at V and 6 bases at J; junction bases unmatched: 9. The CDR3 here is CASSMARGLAPNEQFF. CDR3 in DNA: TGTGCCAGTAGTATGGCCCGGGGACTAGCCCCCAATGAGCAGTTCTTC. The variable domain in full, completed from reference TRBV19 and TRBJ2-1, reads DGGITQSPKYLFRKEGQNVTLSCEQNLNHDAMYWYRQDPGQGLRLIYYSQIVNDFQKGDIAEGYSVSREKKESFPLTVTSAQKNPTAFYLCASSMARGLAPNEQFFGPGTRLTVL.

This chain links TRBV6-6 with TRBJ1-5; no definite D call. Trimming pared 6 bases from V and 0 bases from J, leaving 12 bases between. The CDR3 sequence is 15 residues long. In germline, CDR1 is MNHNY, CDR2 SVGAGI (reference sequence). CDR3: CASRLTVSSNQPQHF. CDR3 DNA sequence: TGTGCCAGCAGACTCACAGTCAGTAGCAATCAGCCCCAGCATTTT.

V and J are TRBV7-6 and TRBJ1-1; TRBD1 is a possible D gene (6 bases). V was trimmed by 5 bases and J by 7 bases, leaving 14 bases between them. The CDR3 sequence is 13 residues long. Germline V gene sequence: CDR1 SGHVS, CDR2 FNYEAQ. CDR3 coding DNA: TGTGCCAGCAGCGTAGGCTTAGGGGGTGAAGCTTTCTTT. Its protein product is CASSVGLGGEAFF.

The chain recombines TRBV9 with TRBJ2-4; tentative D call: TRBD1 (5 bases). Germline CDR1 is SGDLS and CDR2 is YYNGEE. The CDR3 spans 15 residues. V dropped 0 bases and J dropped 9 bases, with 16 bases sitting between them. The CDR3 nucleotides read TGTGCCAGCAGCGTAGGGAAGGCAGGGAAGGGCATTCAGTACTTC. It translates to CASSVGKAGKGIQYF.

The gene calls are TRBV11-3 and TRBJ2-2, with 7 bases matching TRBD2. J was trimmed by 7 bases and V by 4 bases; bases with no gene match: 6. This CDR3 comprises 14 residues. Looked up from germline, CDR1 is SGHNT and CDR2 is YENEEA. The CDR3: CASSSSGTVGELFF. The CDR3 bases are TGTGCCAGCAGCTCGAGCGGGACGGTCGGGGAGCTGTTTTTT. Full variable domain (missing parts from reference TRBV11-3 and TRBJ2-2): EAGVVQSPRYKIIEKKQPVAFWCNPISGHNTLYWYLQNLGQGPELLIRYENEEAVDDSQLPKDRFSAERLKGVDSTLKIQPAELGDSAVYLCASSSSGTVGELFFGEGSRLTVL.

This clone was seen a handful of times. V gene TRBV28 combines with J gene TRBJ2-1; 12 nucleotides match TRBD2. V lost 1 base, J lost 7 bases, and 2 bases stayed unmatched. The CDR3 runs 15 residues. Germline CDR1 is MDHEN and CDR2 is SYDVKM. The CDR3 is CASSLSTSGRNEQFF. The CDR3 DNA reads TGTGCCAGCAGTTTATCTACTAGCGGGAGGAATGAGCAGTTCTTC.

This chain uses TRBV28 with TRBJ2-7; 8 bases are shared with TRBD1. This CDR3 contains 16 residues. The junction had 14 bases not matched to a gene; V was cut back by 5 bases and J by 5 bases. In germline, CDR1 is MDHEN, CDR2 SYDVKM. The CDR3 region has the DNA TGTGCCAGCAGTGCATCTCCCGGGACAGGCCCAGACGAGCAGTACTTC. Translating gives CASSASPGTGPDEQYF.

CDR3 DNA sequence: TGCAGCATCACCTCACTTTCTAGCGGGAGACGGGCAGATACGCAGTATTTT. It translates to CSITSLSSGRRADTQYF. The genes are TRBV29-1 and TRBJ2-3, with 10 bases matching TRBD2. The CDR3 is 17 residues long. Germline-derived CDR1 and CDR2 are SQVTM and ANQGSEA. The V segment lost 8 bases and the J segment 4 bases; nucleotides outside the gene matches: 18.

The V and J genes are TRBV19 and TRBJ1-2, with 7 bases matching TRBD1. The CDR3 sequence is 13 residues long. After removal of 5 bases from V and 3 bases from J, the junction contained 3 bases not matched to a gene. Germline V gene data show CDR1 as LNHDA and CDR2 as SQIVND (reference sequence). CDR3 coding DNA: TGTGCCAGTAGTCAGGGGGTTGACTATGGCTACACCTTC. It translates to CASSQGVDYGYTF. The full variable domain, in which reference TRBV19 and TRBJ1-2 provide the parts outside the CDR3, is DGGITQSPKYLFRKEGQNVTLSCEQNLNHDAMYWYRQDPGQGLRLIYYSQIVNDFQKGDIAEGYSVSREKKESFPLTVTSAQKNPTAFYLCASSQGVDYGYTFGSGTRLTVV.

In regard to this clone: Other DNA sequences in this sample translate to the same CDR3. This chain uses TRBV2 with TRBJ2-1; perhaps TRBD2 as D (6 bases). Trimming cost V 4 bases and J 1 base, with 11 bases left between them. Germline V CDR1 and CDR2: SNHLY, FYNNEI. The length of the CDR3 is 15 residues. CDR3 DNA sequence: TGTGCCAGCAGTGGACTCGCGGGGTCCTACAATGAGCAGTTCTTC. Its translation is CASSGLAGSYNEQFF.

This chain joins TRBV9 and TRBJ2-7; no reliable D call. Trimming cost V 4 bases and J 0 bases, with 11 bases left between them. CDR1 and CDR2 (germline): SGDLS, YYNGEE. The length of the CDR3 is 14 residues. The CDR3 protein is CASSPNRSSYEQYF. For the CDR3, the DNA is TGTGCCAGCAGCCCCAATCGGAGCTCCTACGAGCAGTACTTC.

The chain carries TRBV6-5 and TRBJ2-2; 7 nucleotides align to TRBD1. In germline, CDR1 is MNHEY, CDR2 SVGAGI. The CDR3 consists of 14 residues. Trimming removed 5 bases from V and 4 bases from J; junction bases left unmatched: 4. CDR3 nucleotide sequence: TGTGCCAGCAGTGGTAACAGGGGCACCGGGGAGCTGTTTTTT. This gives the protein CASSGNRGTGELFF.

The genes are TRBV18 and TRBJ2-5, with D perhaps matching TRBD1 (5 bases). The CDR3 runs 14 residues. Germline V gene sequence: CDR1 KGHSH, CDR2 LQKENI. Trimming pared 6 bases from V and 5 bases from J, leaving 16 bases between. The CDR3 loop reads CASSPDTAGETQYF. The DNA of the CDR3 is TGTGCCAGCTCTCCGGACACGGCTGGGGAGACCCAGTACTTC.

The chain joins TRBV19 to TRBJ1-1; D remains ambiguous. The CDR3 spans 14 residues. V lost 4 bases and J lost 3, with 12 bases in between. Germline CDR1 and CDR2: LNHDA and SQIVND (reference sequence). The CDR3 DNA sequence: TGTGCCAGTAGTACCGCGGCGAGGGACACTGAAGCTTTCTTT. Residues: CASSTAARDTEAFF.

V usage is TRBV28 and J usage is TRBJ1-3, with D maybe TRBD1 (6 bases). Trimming pared 5 bases from V and 8 bases from J, leaving 13 bases between. Germline CDR1 MDHEN, CDR2 SYDVKM. CDR3 length: 13 amino acids. The CDR3 reads CASSENRDDTIYF. Here the CDR3 DNA reads TGTGCCAGCAGTGAGAACAGGGACGACACCATATATTTT.

The chain joins TRBV7-2 to TRBJ1-1, with TRBD1 matching 7 bases. Trimming cost V 5 bases and J 11 bases; bases outside gene matches: 11. Germline CDR1 is SGHTA and CDR2 is FQGNSA. CDR3 length equals 13 residues. The CDR3 DNA follows: TGTGCCAGCAGCACCGTGAGGACAGGTGATGCTTTCTTT. Protein: CASSTVRTGDAFF.

The gene calls are TRBV6-1 and TRBJ1-1, with D maybe TRBD1 (6 bases). CDR3 size: 15 residues. Germline assignment: CDR1 MNHNS and CDR2 SASEGT. Trimming removed 3 bases from V and 4 bases from J, with 15 bases in between. The DNA of the CDR3 is TGTGCCAGCAGTGACCGACAGGTCACGGGCACTGAAGCTTTCTTT. This codes for CASSDRQVTGTEAFF.

J is TRBJ2-1 and V is TRBV4-1; 7 positions agree with TRBD1. The germline gives CDR1 MGHRA, CDR2 YSYEKL. The CDR3 has 16 residues. V trimming: 4 bases; J trimming: 2 bases; junction bases outside the gene matches: 8. Here the CDR3 reads CASSRLPGQTYNEQFF. CDR3 coding DNA: TGCGCCAGCAGCCGCTTACCGGGACAGACCTACAATGAGCAGTTCTTC.

The gene calls are TRBV5-6 and TRBJ2-7, with 12 bases fitting TRBD2. CDR3 length: 17 residues. J gave up 6 bases and V 2 bases, and 12 bases lay outside the gene matches. Germline-derived CDR1 and CDR2 are SGHDT and YYEEEE. CDR3 region: CASSFLAGGPLDREQYF. The CDR3 DNA sequence: TGTGCCAGCAGCTTTCTAGCGGGAGGGCCTCTCGATCGCGAGCAGTACTTC. Combining the CDR3 with reference TRBV5-6 and TRBJ2-7 gives the whole variable domain DAGVTQSPTHLIKTRGQQVTLRCSPKSGHDTVSWYQQALGQGPQFIFQYYEEEERQRGNFPDRFSGHQFPNYSSELNVNALLLGDSALYLCASSFLAGGPLDREQYFGPGTRLTVT.

This clone was picked up one time. The genes are TRBV5-6 and TRBJ2-1; D unresolved. The CDR3 is 15 amino acids. The V end was cut by 4 bases, the J end by 0 bases, with 11 bases between. Per the germline V gene, CDR1 is SGHDT and CDR2 is YYEEEE. The DNA for the CDR3 is TGTGCCAGCAGCCCGGTGAGGCGCTCCTACAATGAGCAGTTCTTC. Translating it yields CASSPVRRSYNEQFF.

J is TRBJ1-5 and V is TRBV5-3; D is uncertain. TRBV5-3 counts as an open reading frame of uncertain function. The CDR3 consists of 15 residues. V was shortened by 0 bases and J by 7 bases, with 14 bases between the two germline ends. The CDR3 DNA follows: TGTGCCAGAAGCTTGGCGGCCGCGTCGGGACAGCCCCAGCATTTT. Translating it yields CARSLAAASGQPQHF.

The chain recombines TRBV9 with TRBJ2-3, with D tentatively TRBD2 (5 bases). The CDR3 loop spans 14 amino acids. Trimming took 2 bases from V and 4 from J, leaving 11 bases between them. CDR1 SGDLS and CDR2 YYNGEE come from the germline V gene. The CDR3 DNA reads as TGTGCCAGCAGCGTTCGGGGAATCCCAGATACGCAGTATTTT. Its translation is CASSVRGIPDTQYF.

The V call is TRBV2, the J call TRBJ2-5; 9 bases line up with TRBD2. V dropped 4 bases and J dropped 2; count of bases not matched to a gene: 2. The CDR3 covers 14 residues. Germline V lookup: CDR1 SNHLY, CDR2 FYNNEI. CDR3 in amino acids: CASSVTSGQETQYF. CDR3 nucleotides: TGTGCCAGCAGTGTGACTAGCGGTCAAGAGACCCAGTACTTC.

V and J are TRBV28 and TRBJ2-7; 9 bases match TRBD1. The CDR3 covers 15 residues. Germline lookup yields CDR1 MDHEN and CDR2 SYDVKM. Trimming removed 4 bases from V and 6 bases from J; junction bases left unmatched: 10. The CDR3 DNA reads TGTGCCAGCAGTTCGCGACAGGGGGGGAGAGGCGAGCAGTACTTC. Its translation is CASSSRQGGRGEQYF.

This clone was counted only a few times. The same CDR3 is also encoded by other DNA sequences in this sample. The rearrangement joins TRBV5-1 to TRBJ2-1; the match to TRBD2 covers 7 bases. Germline trimming cut 0 bases from V and 4 bases from J; bases unmatched to any gene: 4. The germline V gene encodes CDR1 SGHRS and CDR2 YFSETQ. This CDR3 is built from 15 residues. CDR3: CASSLGSSGYNEQFF. CDR3 sequence (DNA): TGCGCCAGCAGCTTGGGGTCTAGCGGTTACAATGAGCAGTTCTTC.

This clone showed up just once. The V and J genes are TRBV5-1 and TRBJ1-1; no clear D gene. V lost 3 bases to trimming and J lost 4 bases, with 10 bases between them. The CDR3 covers 13 residues. The germline gives CDR1 SGHRS, CDR2 YFSETQ. CDR3 residues: CASSYTGGTEAFF. For the CDR3, the DNA is TGCGCCAGCAGCTACACCGGAGGCACTGAAGCTTTCTTT.

V usage is TRBV9 and J usage is TRBJ2-2; 8 bases align to TRBD2. J was trimmed by 5 bases and V by 3 bases; bases with no gene match: 9. CDR3 size: 16 residues. Germline CDR1 and CDR2: SGDLS and YYNGEE. CDR3 sequence (DNA): TGTGCCAGCAGCGCGGGACTAGTGGGTTTTACCGGGGAGCTGTTTTTT. Translating it yields CASSAGLVGFTGELFF. The full variable domain, rest sourced from reference TRBV9 and TRBJ2-2, is DSGVTQTPKHLITATGQRVTLRCSPRSGDLSVYWYQQSLDQGLQFLIQYYNGEERAKGNILERFSAQQFPDLHSELNLSSLELGDSALYFCASSAGLVGFTGELFFGEGSRLTVL.